What follows is one TCR beta chain and its context. In the study's own analysis: The assay estimated nucleated cells by amplifying reference gene primers. Produced via immunoSEQ multiplex PCR; TCRdb's table is partial and in-frame only. V and J calls plus clone size are reproduced from that table; the DNA served to infer D and trimming. Here the sample spans roughly 230,000 clones, approximately 85% being singletons. This sample is drawn from a study of blood T cell repertoires in COVID-19. On the study more broadly: Acute and convalescent COVID-19 samples came from the United States, Italy and Spain. PBMCs, B-cell-depleted T cells, or T cells provided the cDNA or gDNA that made up the material.

Trimming pared 2 bases from V and 4 bases from J, leaving 6 bases between. Germline loops: CDR1 SGHTA, CDR2 FQGTGA. There are 13 residues in the CDR3. Enrolled during active infection, Seattle patients were then followed longitudinally. The origin of this receptor is a man aged 50 or older with COVID-19, enrolled during active disease. The sample taken for sequencing was peripheral blood. V and J are TRBV7-3 and TRBJ1-5; unclear D gene. CDR3 bases: TGTGCCAGCAGCTTATGGGAGAATCAGCCCCAGCATTTT. Protein product: CASSLWENQPQHF. Complete variable domain (other parts from reference TRBV7-3 and TRBJ1-5): GAGVSQTPSNKVTEKGKYVELRCDPISGHTALYWYRQSLGQGPEFLIYFQGTGAADDSGLPNDRFFAVRPEGSVSTLKIQRTERGDSAVYLCASSLWENQPQHFGDGTRLSIL.